This T cell receptor beta chain was obtained from a study of blood T cells in healthy people across ages. Study findings and constraints: Naive T cell percentage strongly correlated with TCR beta diversity.

The study drew donors from healthy Caucasian individuals in Russia aged roughly 6 to 95. The CDR3 sequence is 15 residues long. CDR1 is MNHEY, CDR2 SVGAGI, per germline. The V end lost 2 bases, the J end lost 7 bases, and 12 bases lay between the germline ends. The use of a sample-barcoded 5' primer and a J-beta primer mix characterized a second PCR of roughly 6 to 12 cycles. TCRdb itself ran the 5' RACE reads through MiXCR, one entry per CDR3 protein. The repertoire holds some 550,000 distinct CDR3 sequences, with about 45% as singletons. This clonotype turned up a few times. Its antigen remains unidentified.

Sequenced input: blood. The rearrangement links TRBV6-5 to TRBJ1-6; perhaps TRBD1 as D (5 bases). This TCR came from a man older than 75 in good health. This CDR3 is CASSYGAGVNSPLHF. CDR3 DNA sequence: TGTGCCAGCAGTTACGGGGCAGGAGTGAATTCACCCCTCCACTTT.